Each of the 26 T cell receptor beta chains below was sequenced from the same sample in a study of regulatory T cells in long-lasting Graves disease. Sequencing libraries for TCR beta were prepared with iRepertoire HTBI primers and Arm-PCR of CDR3 regions. TCRdb fed the multiplex PCR reads into MiXCR, producing one record per CDR3 protein. The top ten clones hold around 10% of a sample with some 490,000 distinct CDR3 sequences, more than 10% of them seen once. The time point was: newly diagnosed GD, antithyroid drugs for less than 3 months. Researchers made the TCR library from RNA that was extracted from PBMCs. This same sample was also part of a study on T cells in Graves' hyperthyroidism and ophthalmopathy.

The sample here was peripheral blood mononuclear cells (PBMCs), taken at new diagnosis, from a patient treated with antithyroid drugs. The receptors stem from a woman in her twenties or thirties with Graves disease.

A few counts support this clonotype. V is TRBV3-1 and J is TRBJ2-1; 9 bases agree with TRBD1. CDR3 length equals 17 residues. Per germline, CDR1 LGHDT and CDR2 YNNKEL (reference sequence). V trimming: 3 bases; J trimming: 5 bases; junction bases outside the gene matches: 11. The CDR3 DNA reads as TGTGCCAGCAGCCAGAGGACAGGGGTGGTAGGGAACAATGAGCAGTTCTTC. Translation gives CASSQRTGVVGNNEQFF.

The chain joins TRBV12-3 or TRBV12-4 to TRBJ1-5; 11 positions match TRBD1. V lost 3 bases to trimming and J lost 6 bases; unmatched junction nucleotides: 10. CDR3 length: 17 residues. The DNA for the CDR3 is TGTGCCAGCAGTTTGTGGGGGGACAGGGGGATTAGTCAGCCCCAGCATTTT. Residues: CASSLWGDRGISQPQHF.

This clonotype was observed many times. This chain connects TRBV11-1 to TRBJ2-7; 8 bases fit TRBD1. Germline CDR1 reads SGHAT; CDR2 reads FQDESV (reference sequence). The CDR3 extends over 15 amino acids. Trimming at V came to 5 bases and at J to 6 bases, leaving 12 bases not matched to a gene. DNA of the CDR3: TGTGCCAGCAGCACTCAGGGGGCGCCCGTTCGCGAGCAGTACTTC. Protein: CASSTQGAPVREQYF. The full variable domain, completed using reference TRBV11-1 and TRBJ2-7, is EAEVAQSPRYKITEKSQAVAFWCDPISGHATLYWYRQILGQGPELLVQFQDESVVDDSQLPKDRFSAERLKGVDSTLKIQPAELGDSAMYLCASSTQGAPVREQYFGPGTRLTVT.

This chain joins TRBV10-3 and TRBJ2-3; D is perhaps TRBD1 (5 bases). Trimming stripped 4 bases from V and 2 bases from J, with 10 bases between. This CDR3 is built from 14 residues. CDR1 and CDR2 from the germline V gene are ENHRY and SYGVKD. CDR3 loop: CAISGRADTDTQYF. The CDR3 DNA is TGTGCCATCAGTGGCAGGGCCGACACAGATACGCAGTATTTT.

Concerning this clonotype itself: At one of its ends the junction is not consistent with the germline gene, which may arise from a read error. The rearrangement links TRBV5-1 to TRBJ1-6; 9 nucleotides line up with TRBD1. Germline V CDR1 and CDR2: SGHRS, YFSETQ. CDR3 size: 18 residues. CDR3 DNA: TGCGCCAGCAGCTTGGGACAGGGGGTTTATGACTATAATCCACCCCTCCACTTT. It translates to CASSLGQGVYDYNPPLHF.

This clonotype has ten or more counts. CDR3 bases: TGTGCCAGTAGTACAAAAATCGGACGGGATGAAGCTTTCTTT. This sequence encodes CASSTKIGRDEAFF. The J gene is TRBJ1-1, the V gene TRBV19; D is unresolved. The length of the CDR3 is 14 residues. Germline CDR1 reads LNHDA; CDR2 reads SQIVND (reference sequence). V was pared by 4 bases and J by 7 bases, with 16 bases between.

This clonotype was counted many times. The genes are TRBV6-1 and TRBJ2-1, with D possibly matching TRBD1 (5 bases). V lost 5 bases to trimming and J lost 9 bases, with 14 bases between them. Germline V CDR1 and CDR2: MNHNS, SASEGT. The CDR3 is 13 residues long. The CDR3: CASSIPGLGEQFF. The CDR3 nucleotides read TGTGCCAGCAGTATCCCAGGGCTGGGTGAGCAGTTCTTC.

This clonotype was counted at least ten times. The gene calls are TRBV6-2 or TRBV6-3 and TRBJ1-1; a weak D match, TRBD1 (5 bases). In germline, CDR1 is MNHEY, CDR2 SVGEGT. This CDR3 comprises 14 residues. Trimming took off 6 bases at V and 5 bases at J, with 16 bases between the two ends. The CDR3 sequence is CASSRVGGATEAFF. The CDR3 DNA reads as TGTGCCAGCAGCCGGGTTGGAGGGGCGACTGAAGCTTTCTTT.

About this clonotype itself: This may be a read error: a much more frequent sequence differs by one nucleotide. The chain combines TRBV19 with TRBJ2-7; either TRBD1 or TRBD2 may supply D (5 bases each). Germline CDR1 is LNHDA and CDR2 is SQIVND (reference sequence). V shed 3 bases and J shed 2 bases, with 14 bases lying between them. This CDR3 contains 15 residues. The CDR3 reads CASSIEGPAPYEQYF. The CDR3, as DNA: TGTGCCAGTAGTATCGAGGGACCAGCTCCCTACGAGCAGTACTTC.

This clonotype has only a few counts. The chain joins TRBV9 to TRBJ1-3, with D hard to call. V was shortened by 0 bases and J by 4 bases, with 2 bases between the two germline ends. Germline V gene data show CDR1 as SGDLS and CDR2 as YYNGEE. This CDR3 has 12 amino acids. CDR3 coding DNA: TGTGCCAGCAGCGTAGACGGAAACACCATATATTTT. As protein: CASSVDGNTIYF.

This clonotype appeared many times. The rearrangement uses TRBV19 and TRBJ1-1; D is perhaps TRBD1 (5 bases). The germline CDR1 and CDR2 sequences are LNHDA and SQIVND (reference sequence). V was shortened by 3 bases and J by 4 bases, with 12 bases between the two germline ends. The CDR3 extends over 14 amino acids. The CDR3 sequence: CASSISRGITEAFF. The CDR3 bases are TGTGCCAGTAGTATCTCACGGGGCATCACTGAAGCTTTCTTT.

In this sample, this clonotype turned up many times. The CDR3 loop is CAIQSGSANEQFF. The CDR3 DNA sequence: TGTGCCATTCAAAGCGGGAGTGCAAATGAGCAGTTCTTC. The chain joins TRBV10-3 to TRBJ2-1; 8 nucleotides match TRBD2. V lost 9 bases and J lost 7; bases outside the gene matches: 8. The CDR3 is 13 residues long. Germline V gives CDR1 ENHRY, CDR2 SYGVKD.

The rearrangement uses TRBV19 and TRBJ2-7; possibly TRBD2 for D (6 bases). Looked up from germline, CDR1 is LNHDA and CDR2 is SQIVND (reference sequence). V was clipped by 5 bases and J by 7 bases, with 21 bases between them. This CDR3 contains 15 residues. CDR3 in DNA: TGTGCCAGTAGTGGAACCGGGACGGGAGAATGGGAGCAGTACTTC. Translated, it gives CASSGTGTGEWEQYF.

Note on this clonotype: Since a much larger clone is just one base distant, this may be a read error. This sequence joins TRBV29-1 and TRBJ2-5; 9 bases map to TRBD1. Germline V gene data show CDR1 as SQVTM and CDR2 as ANQGSEA. The CDR3 has 15 residues. DNA of the CDR3: TGCAGCGTTTCACCCGGGACAGGGAGGTCGGAGACCCATTACTTC. Protein sequence: CSVSPGTGRSETHYF.

There are many counts of this clonotype. The chain is built from TRBV5-4 and TRBJ2-3; 8 bases are shared with TRBD2. Per the germline V gene, CDR1 is SGHNT and CDR2 is YYREEE (reference sequence). The CDR3 runs 17 residues. Losses at the gene ends were 1 base for V and 4 bases for J; bases not matched to a gene: 11. CDR3 in DNA: TGTGCCAGCAGCTTGAAGCAAGCGGGGGTGGTGGCAGATACGCAGTATTTT. Its protein product is CASSLKQAGVVADTQYF.

The sample holds a few counts of this clonotype. The chain employs TRBV20-1 and TRBJ1-5; tentative D call: TRBD1 (5 bases). The CDR3 is 16 amino acids. Germline V lookup: CDR1 DFQATT, CDR2 SNEGSKA (reference sequence). V lost 3 bases and J 3 bases, leaving 18 bases between the germline ends. The CDR3 is CSARARIPGFNQPQHF. CDR3 DNA: TGCAGTGCTAGGGCCAGAATTCCAGGGTTCAATCAGCCCCAGCATTTT.

This clonotype showed up just a few times. This rearrangement joins TRBV7-9 to TRBJ1-5; D may be TRBD1 (6 bases). Germline CDR1 reads SEHNR; CDR2 reads FQNEAQ (reference sequence). V was pared by 1 base and J by 6 bases, with 10 bases between. The CDR3 is 14 residues long. The CDR3 region has the DNA TGTGCCAGCAGCTTAGGAGGCAGGGGTCAGCCCCAGCATTTT. Its protein is CASSLGGRGQPQHF.

The chain is built from TRBV5-1 and TRBJ2-3, with a weak D call TRBD2 (5 bases). The CDR3 totals 19 residues. V dropped 0 bases and J dropped 2 bases, with 22 bases sitting between them. Looked up from germline, CDR1 is SGHRS and CDR2 is YFSETQ. CDR3 in amino acids: CASSLDLNYSRRSTDTQYF. The CDR3 DNA follows: TGCGCCAGCAGCTTGGACCTTAACTACAGTAGGAGGTCCACAGATACGCAGTATTTT.

This clonotype was seen many times. The chain links TRBV15 to TRBJ1-6; no clear D. Germline assignment: CDR1 LNHNV and CDR2 YYDKDF (reference sequence). V was pared by 5 bases and J by 7 bases, with 15 bases between. The CDR3 consists of 15 residues. The DNA for the CDR3 is TGTGCCACCAGCTTCAGGCGGCTAGGAAATTCACCCCTCCACTTT. It is translated as CATSFRRLGNSPLHF. The variable domain in full, completed from reference TRBV15 and TRBJ1-6, reads DAMVIQNPRYQVTQFGKPVTLSCSQTLNHNVMYWYQQKSSQAPKLLFHYYDKDFNNEADTPDNFQSRRPNTSFCFLDIRSPGLGDTAMYLCATSFRRLGNSPLHFGNGTRLTVT.

The chain employs TRBV4-1 and TRBJ2-7; 12 bases map to TRBD2. After removal of 1 base from V and 2 bases from J, the junction contained 6 bases not matched to a gene. Germline CDR1 reads MGHRA; CDR2 reads YSYEKL. This CDR3 is 17 amino acids long. The CDR3 is CASSQAPLAGGTYEQYF. The CDR3 nucleotides read TGCGCCAGCAGCCAAGCCCCACTAGCGGGGGGTACCTACGAGCAGTACTTC.

This clonotype was picked up a small number of times. The V and J genes are TRBV6-5 and TRBJ1-2; tentative D call: TRBD1 (6 bases). The ends were cut back, 0 bases at V and 9 bases at J, with 20 bases in the middle. The CDR3 has 16 residues. The germline CDR1 and CDR2 sequences are MNHEY and SVGAGI. CDR3 nucleotides: TGTGCCAGCAGTTACTCAAAAGCAGGGGAAGGGATTAGCTACACCTTC. Translation: CASSYSKAGEGISYTF.

This clonotype was picked up many times. The chain recombines TRBV7-2 with TRBJ1-1; TRBD1 matches at 8 bases. The CDR3 spans 17 residues. Germline lookup yields CDR1 SGHTA and CDR2 FQGNSA. Trimming cost V 1 base and J 7 bases; bases outside gene matches: 14. The CDR3 nucleotides read TGTGCCAGCAGCTTAGTCTCAGGGGGCGCCGGTATGAGTGAAGCTTTCTTT. This codes for CASSLVSGGAGMSEAFF.

This clonotype was detected many times. V is TRBV20-1 and J is TRBJ1-6; 10 bases are shared with TRBD1. CDR3 length equals 13 residues. Germline loops: CDR1 DFQATT, CDR2 SNEGSKA (reference sequence). Trimming removed 6 bases from V and 8 bases from J; junction bases left unmatched: 4. CDR3: CSARTGGHSPLHF. The CDR3 region has the DNA TGCAGTGCGAGGACAGGGGGGCATTCACCCCTCCACTTT.

Ten or more counts support this clonotype. The chain recombines TRBV2 with TRBJ2-2; D gene unclear. Germline CDR1 SNHLY, CDR2 FYNNEI. The V gene lost 3 bases and the J gene lost 4 bases, with 18 bases spanning the gap. This CDR3 comprises 17 residues. The CDR3 loop reads CASSDGQDAPSTGELFF. CDR3 sequence (DNA): TGTGCCAGCAGTGACGGCCAGGATGCCCCCAGCACCGGGGAGCTGTTTTTT. Drawing the rest from reference TRBV2 and TRBJ2-2, the complete variable domain is EPEVTQTPSHQVTQMGQEVILRCVPISNHLYFYWYRQILGQKVEFLVSFYNNEISEKSEIFDDQFSVERPDGSNFTLKIRSTKLEDSAMYFCASSDGQDAPSTGELFFGEGSRLTVL.

The V gene is TRBV20-1, the J gene TRBJ2-3; 8 nucleotides align to TRBD2. V lost 3 bases and J lost 7; bases outside the gene matches: 9. This CDR3 has 14 amino acids. Germline V CDR1 and CDR2: DFQATT, SNEGSKA (reference sequence). Here the CDR3 DNA reads TGCAGTGCTAGTCACCCAGCGGGAGAGAATACGCAGTATTTT. Its translation: CSASHPAGENTQYF.

This clonotype was picked up a small number of times. The V gene is TRBV19, the J gene TRBJ2-2; 9 positions match TRBD2. This CDR3 is 15 amino acids long. V dropped 5 bases and J dropped 6; count of bases not matched to a gene: 7. Germline CDR1 and CDR2: LNHDA and SQIVND (reference sequence). The CDR3: CASSQVPSGAGELFF. The CDR3 DNA is TGTGCCAGTAGTCAGGTGCCTAGCGGGGCCGGGGAGCTGTTTTTT. Full variable domain (rest looked up from reference TRBV19 and TRBJ2-2): DGGITQSPKYLFRKEGQNVTLSCEQNLNHDAMYWYRQDPGQGLRLIYYSQIVNDFQKGDIAEGYSVSREKKESFPLTVTSAQKNPTAFYLCASSQVPSGAGELFFGEGSRLTVL.